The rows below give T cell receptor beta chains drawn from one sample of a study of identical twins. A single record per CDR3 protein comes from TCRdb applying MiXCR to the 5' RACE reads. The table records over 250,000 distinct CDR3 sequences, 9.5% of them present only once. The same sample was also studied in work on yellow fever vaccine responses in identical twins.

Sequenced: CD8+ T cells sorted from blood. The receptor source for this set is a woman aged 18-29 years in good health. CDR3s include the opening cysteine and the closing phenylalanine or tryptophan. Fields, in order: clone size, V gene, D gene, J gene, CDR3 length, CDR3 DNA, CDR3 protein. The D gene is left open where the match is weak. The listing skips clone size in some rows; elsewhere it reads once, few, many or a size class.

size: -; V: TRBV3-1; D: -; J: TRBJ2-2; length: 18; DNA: TGTGCCAGCAGCCAAGAATCCCCCGGACAGCGATTTGGCGGGGAGCTGTTTTTT; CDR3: CASSQESPGQRFGGELFF
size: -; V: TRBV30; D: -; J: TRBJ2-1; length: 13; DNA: TGTGCCTGGAGCATTTTGGTCGGGGAAGAGCAGTTCTTC; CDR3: CAWSILVGEEQFF
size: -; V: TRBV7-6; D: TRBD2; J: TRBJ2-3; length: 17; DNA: TGTGCCAGCAGCTCGGAACCGAGCGGGAGTACCGCAGATACGCAGTATTTT; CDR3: CASSSEPSGSTADTQYF
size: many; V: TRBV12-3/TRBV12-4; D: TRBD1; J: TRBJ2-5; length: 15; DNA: TGTGCCAGCAGTTCCAGGACAGGGGTCAGGGAGACCCAGTACTTC; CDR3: CASSSRTGVRETQYF
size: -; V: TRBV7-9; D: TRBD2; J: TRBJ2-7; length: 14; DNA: TGTGCCAGCAGCTTTAGCGGGATCCCCTACGAGCAGTACTTC; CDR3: CASSFSGIPYEQYF
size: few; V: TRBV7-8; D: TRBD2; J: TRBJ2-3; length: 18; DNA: TGTGCCAGCAGCTCTCCTACCGGGACTAGCGGGAGTACGGATACGCAGTATTTT; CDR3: CASSSPTGTSGSTDTQYF
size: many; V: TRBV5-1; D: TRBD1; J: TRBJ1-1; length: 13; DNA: TGCGCCAGCAGCTTGTATCAGGGGGCTGAAGCTTTCTTT; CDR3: CASSLYQGAEAFF
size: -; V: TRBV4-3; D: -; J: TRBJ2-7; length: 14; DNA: TGCGCCAGCAGCCAAGACAGGGCGTTTCGCGAGCAGTACTTC; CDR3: CASSQDRAFREQYF
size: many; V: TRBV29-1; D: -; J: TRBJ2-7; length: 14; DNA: TGCAGCGTTGAAAGTGAGGATTCCTCCTACGAGCAGTACTTC; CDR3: CSVESEDSSYEQYF
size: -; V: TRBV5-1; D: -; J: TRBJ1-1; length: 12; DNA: TGCGCCAGCAGTTGGGACGGGGGGGAAGCTTTCTTT; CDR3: CASSWDGGEAFF
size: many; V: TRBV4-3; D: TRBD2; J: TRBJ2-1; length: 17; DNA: TGCGCCAGCAGCCAAGACCGCACTAGCGGGGATTACAATGAGCAGTTCTTC; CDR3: CASSQDRTSGDYNEQFF
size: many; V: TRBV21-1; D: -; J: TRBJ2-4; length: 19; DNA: TGTGCCAGCAGCAAAGGGGGGGCAGGGAAGGATGGTCGGTGGAACATTCAGTACTTC; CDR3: CASSKGGAGKDGRWNIQYF
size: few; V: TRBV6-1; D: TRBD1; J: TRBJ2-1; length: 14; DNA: TGTGCCAGCACCCTTGGGACAGGGTACAATGAGCAGTTCTTC; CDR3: CASTLGTGYNEQFF
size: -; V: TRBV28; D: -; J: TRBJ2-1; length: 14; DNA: TGTGCCAGCAGTTTTCTGACCACCTACAATGAGCAGTTCTTC; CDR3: CASSFLTTYNEQFF
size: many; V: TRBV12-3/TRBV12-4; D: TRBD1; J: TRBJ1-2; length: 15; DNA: TGTGCCAGCAGCCTATCCAGGACAGGGGGCTATGGCTACACCTTC; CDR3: CASSLSRTGGYGYTF
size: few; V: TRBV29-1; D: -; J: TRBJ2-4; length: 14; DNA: TGCAGCGTTGAACTGGACTTAGCCAAAAACATTCAGTACTTC; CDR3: CSVELDLAKNIQYF
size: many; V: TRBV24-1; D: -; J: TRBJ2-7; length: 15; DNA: TGTGCCACCAGTGGGGGACACCCGAGCTCCTACGAGCAGTACTTC; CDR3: CATSGGHPSSYEQYF
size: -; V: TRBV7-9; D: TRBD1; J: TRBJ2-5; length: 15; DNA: TGTGCCAGCAGCGGCCGGGACAGGGGGAGAGAGACCCAGTACTTC; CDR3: CASSGRDRGRETQYF
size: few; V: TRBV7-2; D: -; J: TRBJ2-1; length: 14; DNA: TGTGCCAGCAGCTTAGAACCGGCAGACAATGAGCAGTTCTTC; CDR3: CASSLEPADNEQFF
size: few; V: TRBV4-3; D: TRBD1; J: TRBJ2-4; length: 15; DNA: TGCGCCAGCAGCCAACACAGGGGGCAGGAAAACATTCAGTACTTC; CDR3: CASSQHRGQENIQYF
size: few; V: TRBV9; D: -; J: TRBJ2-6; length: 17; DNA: TGTGCCAGCAGCGATGGTGTTTTAGGGTCTGGGGCCAACGTCCTGACTTTC; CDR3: CASSDGVLGSGANVLTF
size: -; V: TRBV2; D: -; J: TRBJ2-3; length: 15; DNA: TGTGCCAGCAGTGAAATGGGAATTCGCACAGATACGCAGTATTTT; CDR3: CASSEMGIRTDTQYF
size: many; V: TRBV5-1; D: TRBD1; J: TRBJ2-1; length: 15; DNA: TGCGCCAGCAGCTTGGAGACAGGGGGTTTGAATGAGCAGTTCTTC; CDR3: CASSLETGGLNEQFF
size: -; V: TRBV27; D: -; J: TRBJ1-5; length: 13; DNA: TGTGCCAGCAGTCCGTATAGCAATCAGCCCCAGCATTTT; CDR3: CASSPYSNQPQHF
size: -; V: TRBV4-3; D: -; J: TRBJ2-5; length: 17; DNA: TGCGCCAGCAGCCAAGACGATATACTCAGTACAGGACAAACCCAGTACTTC; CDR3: CASSQDDILSTGQTQYF
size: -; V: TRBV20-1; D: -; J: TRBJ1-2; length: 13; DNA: TGCAGTGCTAGTGACAGCGCTAACTATGGCTACACCTTC; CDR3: CSASDSANYGYTF
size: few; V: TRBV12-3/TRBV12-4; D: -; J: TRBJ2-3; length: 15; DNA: TGTGCCAGCAGCCTCCCGGCGGCGGGGTCAGATACGCAGTATTTT; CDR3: CASSLPAAGSDTQYF
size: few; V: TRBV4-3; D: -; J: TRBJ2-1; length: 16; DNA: TGCGCCAGCAGCCAAGTACTGACTAGGAGTAGAGATGAGCAGTTCTTC; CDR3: CASSQVLTRSRDEQFF
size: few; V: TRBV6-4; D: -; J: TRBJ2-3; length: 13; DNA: TGTGCCAGCAGTGGCAGTGGCACAGATACGCAGTATTTT; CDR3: CASSGSGTDTQYF
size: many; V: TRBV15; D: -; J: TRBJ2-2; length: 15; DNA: TGTGCCACCAGCAACAAGGAACGGAACACCGGGGAGCTGTTTTTT; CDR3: CATSNKERNTGELFF
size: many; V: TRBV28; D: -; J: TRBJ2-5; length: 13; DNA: TGTGCCAGCAGTTTTGAGGGGTTAGAGACCCAGTACTTC; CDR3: CASSFEGLETQYF